The 12 T cell receptor beta chains below come from one sample, sequenced in a study of T-cell memory formation after mild COVID-19. TCRdb re-derived calls from the 5' RACE reads in MiXCR, one entry per CDR3 protein. The table has about 170,000 distinct CDR3 sequences, approximately 12% seen once. The sequenced sample was PBMCs or a T cell subset sorted from them (not recorded which). The receptors stem from a man younger than 35 who had mild COVID-19 (a few samples of this study predate the infection). Cell type and time point are not known.

J is TRBJ1-2 and V is TRBV27; D unclear. V lost 6 bases, J lost 8 bases, and 16 bases lay in between. The CDR3 is 13 amino acids. The germline CDR1 and CDR2 sequences are MNHEY and SMNVEV (reference sequence). Written as DNA, the CDR3 is TGTGCCAGCAGACAGAATGTAGAACGAGGCTACACCTTC. Encoded protein: CASRQNVERGYTF.

V gene TRBV7-8 combines with J gene TRBJ1-1, with D tentatively TRBD1 (5 bases). The germline V gene encodes CDR1 SGHVS and CDR2 FQNEAQ. The CDR3 is 15 amino acids. V lost 2 bases and J 6 bases, leaving 16 bases between the germline ends. CDR3 loop: CASSLYLGGTAEAFF. CDR3 nucleotides: TGTGCCAGCAGCTTATATCTCGGGGGAACCGCTGAAGCTTTCTTT.

In its sample, this clonotype was seen a few times. This chain uses TRBV2 with TRBJ2-3; possibly TRBD1 or TRBD2 for D (5 bases each). Germline V gives CDR1 SNHLY, CDR2 FYNNEI. The V gene lost 5 bases and the J gene lost 4 bases, with 13 bases spanning the gap. The CDR3 loop spans 14 amino acids. The CDR3 DNA reads TGTGCCAGCAGTCACCCCGGGGCCCCAGATACGCAGTATTTT. Translating gives CASSHPGAPDTQYF.

This clonotype showed up just a few times. The V call is TRBV6-5, the J call TRBJ2-2; perhaps D is TRBD1 or TRBD2 (5 bases each). Trimming left V 7 bases short and J 2 bases short, with 20 bases between. This CDR3 spans 17 amino acids. Germline V gene sequence: CDR1 MNHEY, CDR2 SVGAGI. For the CDR3, the DNA is TGTGCCAGCACCCCCCGTCGGGGACCTCCTAACACCGGGGAGCTGTTTTTT. Its translation is CASTPRRGPPNTGELFF.

This clonotype was seen repeatedly, ten times or more. The chain joins TRBV7-2 to TRBJ2-2; D unclear. V was cut by 1 base and J by 4 bases, with 7 bases left in between. CDR3 length equals 14 residues. Germline-derived CDR1 and CDR2 are SGHTA and FQGNSA. The CDR3 loop reads CASSLVGSTGELFF. The CDR3 DNA reads TGTGCCAGCAGCTTAGTCGGGTCCACCGGGGAGCTGTTTTTT.

This clonotype was seen ten or more times. The CDR3: CSASDRTSGDYNEQFF. The CDR3 DNA reads as TGCAGTGCTAGCGATAGGACTAGCGGGGATTACAATGAGCAGTTCTTC. The chain links TRBV20-1 to TRBJ2-1; 12 nucleotides align to TRBD2. There are 16 residues in the CDR3. The J segment lost 4 bases and the V segment lost 3 bases, leaving 7 bases of the junction unmatched. CDR1 is DFQATT, CDR2 SNEGSKA, per germline (reference sequence).

The rearrangement links TRBV29-1 to TRBJ2-5; D may be TRBD1 or TRBD2 (6 bases each). V was clipped by 4 bases and J by 5 bases, with 17 bases between them. From germline, CDR1 is SQVTM and CDR2 ANQGSEA. The CDR3 runs 14 residues. Here the CDR3 reads CSVAGGDKWETQYF. As DNA, the CDR3 is TGCAGCGTTGCCGGGGGCGATAAGTGGGAGACCCAGTACTTC.

V gene TRBV12-3 or TRBV12-4 combines with J gene TRBJ2-1, with no clear D. This CDR3 is 13 amino acids long. V gave up 5 bases and J gave up 7 bases, with 12 bases separating them. As DNA, the CDR3 is TGTGCCAGCAGTAAGACCGAGTGGAATGAGCAGTTCTTC. Translating it yields CASSKTEWNEQFF.

J is TRBJ1-5 and V is TRBV7-9, with D perhaps TRBD1 (5 bases). The CDR3 has 15 residues. V dropped 5 bases and J dropped 1 base, with 12 bases sitting between them. Germline values: CDR1 SEHNR, CDR2 FQNEAQ (reference sequence). Here the CDR3 reads CASSPAGGSNQPQHF. The CDR3 nucleotides are TGTGCCAGCAGCCCCGCCGGGGGGAGCAATCAGCCCCAGCATTTT.

This clonotype was found a few times. V usage is TRBV5-6 and J usage is TRBJ2-7, with D uncertain. The CDR3 contains 14 residues. Germline V CDR1 and CDR2: SGHDT, YYEEEE. Trimming pared 4 bases from V and 3 bases from J, leaving 14 bases between. The CDR3 DNA follows: TGTGCCAGCAGCACACGGCCGATTAACTACGAGCAGTACTTC. It encodes CASSTRPINYEQYF.

The rearrangement uses TRBV5-5 and TRBJ2-1; 7 nucleotides agree with TRBD1. The V and J ends lost 0 bases and 16 bases, in that order; junction bases with no gene match: 7. There are 12 residues in the CDR3. CDR1 is SGHKS, CDR2 YYEKEE, per germline (reference sequence). The CDR3 coding sequence is TGTGCCAGCAGCTTGGCCCAGACAGGGCCATTCTTC. This translates into CASSLAQTGPFF.

This clonotype was recorded a few times. V and J are TRBV7-2 and TRBJ1-2, with D tentatively TRBD1 (6 bases). V was trimmed by 6 bases and J by 2 bases, leaving 10 bases between them. The CDR3 extends over 13 amino acids. Looked up from germline, CDR1 is SGHTA and CDR2 is FQGNSA. CDR3 loop: CASRQGLNYGYTF. CDR3 in DNA: TGTGCCAGCAGACAGGGATTAAACTATGGCTACACCTTC.